A selection of T cell receptor beta chains follows, all from one sample in a study of T cells in Graves' hyperthyroidism and ophthalmopathy. TCRdb used MiXCR to reprocess the multiplex PCR reads, holding one entry per CDR3 protein. The data show 300,000 to 400,000 distinct CDR3 sequences, approximately 18% seen once. Sequencing input: blood. The receptors here all came from a man between 18 and 29 years old with Graves' ophthalmopathy. CDR3s include the opening cysteine and the closing phenylalanine or tryptophan. D genes are given only for firm matches. Clone size is not always given. Where it is, it says once, few, many or a class for expanded clones.

clone size	V gene	D gene	J gene	CDR3 DNA	CDR3 protein
-	TRBV12-3/TRBV12-4	-	TRBJ2-7	TGTGCCAGCAGTTCCCCTGGACAGCCTCGAGAGCAGTACTTC	CASSSPGQPREQYF
many	TRBV7-6	TRBD1	TRBJ2-1	TGTGCCAGCAGCCTCGCCCGGACAGGAGATGAGCAGTTCTTC	CASSLARTGDEQFF
many	TRBV28	TRBD2	TRBJ2-1	TGTGCCAGCAGCCTTAGTTTAGGTCCAGCGGGGGCCTACAATGAGCAGTTCTTC	CASSLSLGPAGAYNEQFF
many	TRBV18	TRBD1	TRBJ1-1	TGTGCCAGCTCCTCTTCAGGGGGATTTGAAGCTTTCTTT	CASSSSGGFEAFF
many	TRBV7-9	TRBD1	TRBJ1-4	TGTGCCAGCAGCTTAAGACAGGGTGACTCAAAACTGTTTTTT	CASSLRQGDSKLFF
many	TRBV11-2	TRBD1	TRBJ1-6	TGTGCCAGCAGCGGACAGGGATTGTCCAATTCACCCCTCCACTTT	CASSGQGLSNSPLHF
many	TRBV4-2	-	TRBJ2-5	TGTGCCAGCAGCCAAGAGCGGCAACGAGAGACCCAGTACTTC	CASSQERQRETQYF
-	TRBV28	TRBD2	TRBJ2-5	TGTGCCAGCAGTTTCGGGTGGATTAGCGGGGGGGCCCAAGAGACCCAGTACTTC	CASSFGWISGGAQETQYF
-	TRBV12-5	TRBD2	TRBJ2-5	TGTGCTAGTGGTTTGGAACCAAATCGCGGGACTAGCGATCAAGAGACCCAGTACTTC	CASGLEPNRGTSDQETQYF
many	TRBV7-9	-	TRBJ2-3	TGTGCCAGCAGTCCCACAGATACGCAGTATTTT	CASSPTDTQYF
-	TRBV9	-	TRBJ1-2	TGTGCCAGCAGCCCCCGGACAGCAGACTATGGCTACACCTTC	CASSPRTADYGYTF
few	TRBV9	TRBD1	TRBJ1-3	TGTGCCAGCAGCGTCTTAAAGACAGGGGACGGAAACACCATATATTTT	CASSVLKTGDGNTIYF
many	TRBV3-1	TRBD1	TRBJ1-1	TGTGCCAGCAGCTCGGGACAGGGGATCCCTGAAGCTTTCTTT	CASSSGQGIPEAFF
many	TRBV3-1	-	TRBJ1-2	TGTGCCAGCAGCCAAGAGCTGAGGACAGAGACCCTTGGCTACACCTTC	CASSQELRTETLGYTF
-	TRBV9	-	TRBJ1-6	TGTGCCAGCAGCCTCAGGATACAAAATTCACCCCTCCACTTT	CASSLRIQNSPLHF
-	TRBV6-2/TRBV6-3	-	TRBJ2-1	TGTGCCAGCAGTTACTCCATTGGGGGCGGGAGTTCCTACAATGAGCAGTTCTTC	CASSYSIGGGSSYNEQFF
-	TRBV5-1	-	TRBJ2-7	TGCGCCAGCAGCTTTGTGCCTAGCGAGGCCTACGAGCAGTACTTC	CASSFVPSEAYEQYF
many	TRBV6-1	TRBD1	TRBJ2-1	TGTGCCAGCACCCCCGGACAGGGCACCTACAATGAGCAGTTCTTC	CASTPGQGTYNEQFF
many	TRBV20-1	-	TRBJ2-7	TGCGGGACTACAGGGATGTCCTACGAGCAGTACTTC	CGTTGMSYEQYF
many	TRBV7-6	-	TRBJ1-1	TGTGCCAGCAGCACGGGATCGGTCACTGAAGCTTTCTTT	CASSTGSVTEAFF
-	TRBV6-1	-	TRBJ1-3	TGTGCCAGCAGTGAATCTGGGGGATGGTCTGGAAACACCATATATTTT	CASSESGGWSGNTIYF
-	TRBV11-3	TRBD1	TRBJ1-5	TGTGCCAGCAGCTGCGGACAGGGAAGCAATCAGCCCCAGCATTTT	CASSCGQGSNQPQHF
many	TRBV18	-	TRBJ1-1	TGTGCCAGCTCGAAAGGGAGGGACACTGAAGCTTTCTTT	CASSKGRDTEAFF
many	TRBV7-9	-	TRBJ2-7	TGTGCCAGCAGCTTAGAGCAGGGGACGAGGGAGCAGTACTTC	CASSLEQGTREQYF
few	TRBV10-1	TRBD1	TRBJ2-3	TGCGCCAGCCGGGGACAGAGCTCAGATACGCAGTATTTT	CASRGQSSDTQYF
-	TRBV29-1	-	TRBJ1-3	TGCAGCGTTGACGATGGGCCTGGAAACACCATATATTTT	CSVDDGPGNTIYF
-	TRBV6-2/TRBV6-3	-	TRBJ1-5	TGTGCCAGCAGTTACTCAGGGGATGGCAATCAGCCCCAGCGTTTT	CASSYSGDGNQPQRF
few	TRBV6-1	TRBD1	TRBJ1-1	TGTGCCAGCCTAACAGGGGATAACACTGAAGCTTTCTTT	CASLTGDNTEAFF
-	TRBV9	TRBD1	TRBJ2-7	TGTGCCAGCAGCGCCCAGGACAGGGGGATCGAGCAGTACTTC	CASSAQDRGIEQYF
many	TRBV18	-	TRBJ1-1	TGTGCCAGCTCACCGAGGTGGTACACTGAAGCTTTCTTT	CASSPRWYTEAFF
few	TRBV4-1	-	TRBJ1-5	TGCGCCAGCAGCCAATATGGGGATAGCAATCAGCCCCAGCATTTT	CASSQYGDSNQPQHF
-	TRBV10-1	TRBD2	TRBJ2-1	TGCGCCAGCAGTGGGACTAGCGGTCCCTACAATGAGCAGTTCTTC	CASSGTSGPYNEQFF
once	TRBV28	-	TRBJ2-3	TGTGCCGGCGGCAATACGCAGTATTTT	CAGGNTQYF
-	TRBV10-2	TRBD2	TRBJ2-2	TGCGCCAGCAAGGCGGGGGGGCTCGGCACCGGGGAGCTGTTTTTT	CASKAGGLGTGELFF
-	TRBV6-4	-	TRBJ2-1	TGTGCCAGCAGTACCGGAGGGACAGCGAAATACAATGAGCAGTTCTTC	CASSTGGTAKYNEQFF
-	TRBV2	-	TRBJ1-1	TGTGCCAGCAGTTCCCTGTGGCCTGAAGCTTTCTTT	CASSSLWPEAFF
few	TRBV12-3/TRBV12-4	-	TRBJ2-2	TGTGCCAGCACCAAGACCCTGAACACCGGGGAGCTGTTTTTT	CASTKTLNTGELFF
many	TRBV11-3	-	TRBJ1-5	TGTGCCAGCAGCTTTCCGGCCATGGATAGCAATCAGCCCCAGCATTTT	CASSFPAMDSNQPQHF
many	TRBV15	-	TRBJ1-1	TGTGCCACCAGCAACGACGGACTGAGAGCTTTCTTT	CATSNDGLRAFF
-	TRBV9	TRBD2	TRBJ2-2	TGTGCCAGCAGTACTAGCGGGAATCCCATCGGGGAGCTGTTTTTT	CASSTSGNPIGELFF
once	TRBV11-2	-	TRBJ2-5	TGTGCCAGCAGCTCCCAGACTAGCCAAGAGACCCAGTACTTC	CASSSQTSQETQYF
-	TRBV6-1	TRBD2	TRBJ2-1	TGTGCCAGCATTCTAGCGGGGGGGCGAAATGAGCAGTTCTTC	CASILAGGRNEQFF
-	TRBV10-3	-	TRBJ2-5	TGTGCCATCAGTGACCCGAATCCCCCCTTTGAGACCCAGTACTTC	CAISDPNPPFETQYF
many	TRBV6-1	TRBD1	TRBJ1-2	TGTGCCAGCAGTTACCTCGGACAGGATGGCTACACCTTC	CASSYLGQDGYTF
many	TRBV7-3	-	TRBJ1-1	TGTGCCAGCAGCTTAACGAGGGATAGCGGGGAAGCTTTCTTT	CASSLTRDSGEAFF
-	TRBV28	TRBD1	TRBJ1-2	TGTTCCAGCAGAAGTCAGGAGGGGGCGTTTGATGGCTACACCTTC	CSSRSQEGAFDGYTF
-	TRBV28	-	TRBJ2-2	TGTGCCAGCAACCCTCCCCGGCAGGGTGGCACCGGGGAGCTGTTTTTT	CASNPPRQGGTGELFF
many	TRBV5-1	TRBD1	TRBJ2-3	TGCGCCAGCAGCATACAGACAGGGATCAGCACAGATACGCAGTATTTT	CASSIQTGISTDTQYF
many	TRBV11-2	-	TRBJ2-5	TGTGCCAGCAGCCCCCTATCCGCCCGCCAAGAGACCCAGTACTTC	CASSPLSARQETQYF
many	TRBV3-1	-	TRBJ1-1	TGTGCCAGCAGCCGAGGGATGGGGGGTATTGAAGCTTTCTTT	CASSRGMGGIEAFF
few	TRBV20-1	-	TRBJ1-6	TGCAGTGCTAGTGGGCTCTTTGGCCCCCGTTCACCCCTCCACTTT	CSASGLFGPRSPLHF
many	TRBV7-3	TRBD1	TRBJ1-1	TGTGCCAGCAGCACCCGCGGAGGGGGCCTCACTGAAGCTTTCTTT	CASSTRGGGLTEAFF
few	TRBV7-6	-	TRBJ1-3	TGTGCCAGCAGCCTGGAGGGGTTTCTTAGGGGAAACACCATATATTTT	CASSLEGFLRGNTIYF